The 18 T cell receptor beta chains listed next were all sequenced from one sample in a study of graft-versus-host responses after intestinal transplantation. Clones were sequenced by immunoSEQ multiplex PCR, and TCRdb holds only the in-frame ones, with some missing. The data hold fewer than 120,000 clones, with around 95% observed a single time. What these receptors recognize is not known. The sequencing here drew on unstimulated CD8+ T cells sorted from spleen or lymph node cells, taken before intestinal transplant. The receptors shown here come from a human donor who received an intestinal transplant.

The chain is built from TRBV27 and TRBJ2-7, with 9 bases matching TRBD1. The V gene's germline CDR1 is MNHEY and CDR2 SMNVEV (reference sequence). V was pared by 3 bases and J by 3 bases, with 6 bases of the junction left unmatched. This CDR3 spans 15 amino acids. The CDR3 region is CASSLAGQGLYEQYF. In DNA form, the CDR3 reads TGTGCCAGCAGTTTGGCGGGACAGGGACTCTACGAGCAGTACTTC.

The genes are TRBV7-2 and TRBJ2-7, with D possibly being TRBD1 or TRBD2 (5 bases each). The CDR3 length is 14 residues. The germline V and J ends were trimmed by 5 bases and 1 base, with 12 bases remaining between them. Germline V CDR1 and CDR2: SGHTA, FQGNSA. The CDR3 protein is CASSPRDRSYEQYF. CDR3 nucleotides: TGTGCCAGCAGCCCCCGGGACCGATCCTACGAGCAGTACTTC.

V and J are TRBV4-1 and TRBJ2-7, with D perhaps TRBD1 or TRBD2 (5 bases each). The germline V and J ends were trimmed by 1 base and 2 bases, with 12 bases remaining between them. This CDR3 is built from 15 residues. Germline assignment: CDR1 MGHRA and CDR2 YSYEKL. The CDR3 loop reads CASSQVDQGAYEQYF. The CDR3 region has the DNA TGCGCCAGCAGCCAAGTCGATCAGGGAGCCTACGAGCAGTACTTC.

This clone was counted once. The V gene is TRBV6-1, the J gene TRBJ1-2; 7 bases map to TRBD1. The CDR3 has 14 residues. The V segment lost 6 bases and the J segment 6 bases; nucleotides outside the gene matches: 10. Germline V CDR1 and CDR2: MNHNS, SASEGT. CDR3 bases: TGTGCCAGCAGACCGTGGGGACAGAGGAATGGCTACACCTTC. Protein: CASRPWGQRNGYTF.

V usage is TRBV5-6 and J usage is TRBJ2-1, with TRBD2 identical over 9 bases. The CDR3 covers 17 residues. CDR1 and CDR2 (germline): SGHDT, YYEEEE. Trimming cost V 0 bases and J 4 bases; bases outside gene matches: 8. The CDR3 reads CASSLAAASGTYNEQFF. In DNA form, the CDR3 reads TGTGCCAGCAGCTTGGCCGCGGCTAGCGGGACATACAATGAGCAGTTCTTC.

In regard to this clone: Its ends do not fully match the called genes, so a read error is possible. This chain uses TRBV7-7 with TRBJ2-7; D gene unclear. Germline values: CDR1 SSHAT, CDR2 FNYEAQ (reference sequence). This CDR3 comprises 14 residues. The CDR3 DNA reads as TGTGCTAGCAGTCCCAGTCGGAGCTCCTACGAGCAGTACTTC. It specifies CASSPSRSSYEQYF. Full variable domain (rest looked up from reference TRBV7-7 and TRBJ2-7): GAGVSQSPRYKVTKRGQDVTLRCDPISSHATLYWYQQALGQGPEFLTYFNYEAQPDKSGLPSDRFSAERPEGSISTLTIQRTEQRDSAMYRCASSPSRSSYEQYFGPGTRLTVT.

In its sample, this clone was seen a few times. This chain joins TRBV19 and TRBJ2-1; 10 bases match TRBD2. Trimming removed 3 bases from V and 2 bases from J; junction bases left unmatched: 7. This CDR3 has 17 residues. CDR1 and CDR2 (germline): LNHDA, SQIVND (reference sequence). The CDR3 region has the DNA TGTGCCAGTAGTATGGTCAGCGGGAGGGACGCCTACAATGAGCAGTTCTTC. Translated: CASSMVSGRDAYNEQFF.

The rearrangement uses TRBV6-1 and TRBJ1-1, with D maybe TRBD1 (5 bases). CDR1 MNHNS and CDR2 SASEGT come from the germline V gene. Trimming cost V 1 base and J 5 bases, with 17 bases left between them. The CDR3 contains 16 residues. CDR3 protein: CASSEGGYGARTEAFF. CDR3 DNA: TGTGCCAGCAGTGAAGGCGGGTACGGGGCGAGGACTGAAGCTTTCTTT.

The chain carries TRBV5-4 and TRBJ2-7, with 11 bases aligning to TRBD2. Germline V gene sequence: CDR1 SGHNT, CDR2 YYREEE (reference sequence). The CDR3 has 15 amino acids. Trimming removed 1 base from V and 5 bases from J; junction bases left unmatched: 5. As DNA, the CDR3 is TGTGCCAGCAGCTTGACTAGCGGGAGAATCAACGAGCAGTACTTC. Its translation: CASSLTSGRINEQYF.

The chain employs TRBV7-3 and TRBJ2-1, with D possibly TRBD1 on 5 matching bases. Trimming took 8 bases from V and 5 from J, leaving 10 bases between them. Per germline, CDR1 SGHTA and CDR2 FQGTGA. The CDR3 spans 12 residues. The CDR3 DNA follows: TGTGCCAGCGGGGCCACGGACAATGAGCAGTTCTTC. It encodes CASGATDNEQFF. The whole variable domain, filled in from reference TRBV7-3 and TRBJ2-1, reads GAGVSQTPSNKVTEKGKYVELRCDPISGHTALYWYRQSLGQGPEFLIYFQGTGAADDSGLPNDRFFAVRPEGSVSTLKIQRTERGDSAVYLCASGATDNEQFFGPGTRLTVL.

The gene calls are TRBV29-1 and TRBJ1-1; 9 positions agree with TRBD1. With 2 bases clipped from V and 4 bases from J, the junction kept 8 bases outside the gene matches. CDR1 is SQVTM, CDR2 ANQGSEA, per germline. This CDR3 contains 15 residues. CDR3 sequence (DNA): TGCAGCGTTGAAAGCCGGGACAGGGTTGGCACTGAAGCTTTCTTT. Translating gives CSVESRDRVGTEAFF.

The rearrangement links TRBV6-5 to TRBJ2-7; 7 bases are shared with TRBD2. The CDR3 sequence is 15 residues long. Germline lookup yields CDR1 MNHEY and CDR2 SVGAGI. The junction had 7 bases not matched to a gene; V was cut back by 0 bases and J by 5 bases. The CDR3 loop reads CASSYSRTREDEQYF. The DNA for the CDR3 is TGTGCCAGCAGTTACTCCCGGACTAGGGAGGACGAGCAGTACTTC.

In this sample, this clone turned up once. This chain connects TRBV27 to TRBJ1-1; the D gene is possibly TRBD1 (5 bases). The CDR3 is made up of 15 amino acids. V was clipped by 2 bases and J by 7 bases, with 17 bases between them. From germline, CDR1 is MNHEY and CDR2 SMNVEV (reference sequence). The CDR3 region has the DNA TGTGCCAGCAGTTTAACAGGTTACCAAGGGCGTGAAGCTTTCTTT. Amino acids: CASSLTGYQGREAFF.

The V and J genes are TRBV4-2 and TRBJ1-2; tentatively, D is TRBD1 (6 bases). Germline V gene sequence: CDR1 LGHNA, CDR2 YNFKEQ. The CDR3 sequence is 15 residues long. V shed 0 bases and J shed 6 bases, with 14 bases lying between them. CDR3 coding DNA: TGTGCCAGCAGCCAAGAGGGCGTGGGGGCGCATGGCTACACCTTC. Its protein is CASSQEGVGAHGYTF.

This chain connects TRBV27 to TRBJ2-7; 11 bases align to TRBD1. Germline trimming cut 5 bases from V and 7 bases from J; bases unmatched to any gene: 10. Germline V lookup: CDR1 MNHEY, CDR2 SMNVEV (reference sequence). This CDR3 has 15 residues. CDR3 sequence: CASSLGGQGAREQYF. For the CDR3, the DNA is TGTGCCAGCAGTCTGGGCGGACAGGGGGCGAGGGAGCAGTACTTC.

The chain is built from TRBV29-1 and TRBJ2-7; D gene uncertain. V shed 3 bases and J shed 7 bases, with 13 bases lying between them. The germline V gene has CDR1 SQVTM and CDR2 ANQGSEA. The CDR3 loop spans 12 amino acids. The CDR3 region is CSVDGLVGEQYF. The CDR3, as DNA: TGCAGCGTTGACGGCTTGGTGGGAGAGCAGTACTTC.

This rearrangement joins TRBV19 to TRBJ2-3; D unclear. The CDR3 is 15 amino acids. CDR1 and CDR2 (germline): LNHDA, SQIVND (reference sequence). Trimming pared 5 bases from V and 2 bases from J, leaving 14 bases between. Here the CDR3 DNA reads TGTGCCAGTAGTCCCGAAGGGCCCGCCACAGATACGCAGTATTTT. Encoded protein: CASSPEGPATDTQYF.

The chain links TRBV2 to TRBJ2-7; D gene uncertain. The CDR3 is 12 residues long. Germline CDR1 SNHLY, CDR2 FYNNEI. With 3 bases removed from V and 1 base from J, the gap between germline ends came to 4 bases. The CDR3 spells CASSEPSYEQYF. The CDR3 DNA reads TGTGCCAGCAGTGAGCCATCCTACGAGCAGTACTTC.